This record concerns one T cell receptor beta chain sequence. The antigen remains unidentified. PCR was performed using 60 Vbeta and 13 Jbeta primers. In the study's own analysis: About 11 million shared chains were among the approximately 80 million unique TCR beta chains that a later analysis counted. Measured with immunoSEQ multiplex PCR; TCRdb has only the in-frame clones, and not every one. The V and J calls and clone size are taken from that table; D and trimming were inferred from the DNA. The sample shows 120,000 or so clones, 74% of them seen only once. The data stem from a study of cytomegalovirus exposure and HLA in healthy donors. Regarding the study as a whole: Later examination showed HLA-associated TCR beta chains had greater clonal expansion than equally common others. Sequencing probably produced one cluster of sequence variants that were highly shared. A later analysis linked a missense variant in DCLRE1C to the trimming of TCR beta V and J genes.

V lost 4 bases and J lost 0; bases outside the gene matches: 6. From germline, CDR1 is LNHDA and CDR2 SQIVND (reference sequence). The CDR3 has 15 amino acids. Sequencing input: PBMCs. The V call is TRBV19, the J call TRBJ2-7; 7 nucleotides agree with TRBD1. The sequence was collected from a man aged 35 to 55 in good health and CMV-seropositive. The CDR3 bases are TGTGCCAGTAGTAAGGGGGCAGGGACCTCCTACGAGCAGTACTTC. It is translated as CASSKGAGTSYEQYF.